The clone carrying this T cell receptor beta chain was observed at least ten times. The antigen remains unidentified. The data derive from a study of molecular identifiers for immune sequencing clone quantification. Findings of the study overall: Underestimated sizes of highly expanded clones could result from identical TCR molecules that share a barcode.

The CDR3 length is 18 residues. Germline V lookup: CDR1 MNHEY, CDR2 SMNVEV (reference sequence). Trimming pared 3 bases from V and 3 bases from J, leaving 22 bases between. In TCRdb, the PCR reads were re-called with MiXCR into one record per CDR3 protein. Of roughly 71,000 distinct CDR3 sequences listed, less than 20% were seen once; the top ten hold roughly 1.5%. The sample consisted of naive CD8+ T cells from blood, with Jurkat cell RNA spiked in. Subset meaning: FACS-sorted CD8+CD4-CCR7+CD45RA+ naive T cells. This clonotype originated in a human donor in good health. Some libraries in this study had Jurkat cell RNA spiked in. The chain has TRBV27 and TRBJ2-3, with a possible D match to TRBD2 (5 bases). CDR3 bases: TGTGCCAGCAGTTTGTCCGGGCTAAGGGAGATAGGAACAGATACGCAGTATTTT. The encoded protein is CASSLSGLREIGTDTQYF.